One sample yielded the 11 T cell receptor beta chains listed below, sequenced in a study of PD-1 blockade in classical Hodgkin lymphoma. Libraries were prepared by immunoSEQ multiplex PCR; TCRdb keeps only in-frame clonotypes and omits some of them. Of tens of thousands of clones listed, approximately 74% were seen once; the top ten hold over 2.5%. With no exception, relapse followed autologous stem cell transplantation in all patients, and brentuximab vedotin exposure varied. This specimen consisted of peripheral blood mononuclear cells (PBMCs), obtained before the second cycle of nivolumab. The receptors come from a human donor with classical Hodgkin lymphoma.

This clone ranks as medium-sized. V and J are TRBV6-1 and TRBJ1-5, with D possibly matching TRBD1 (6 bases). The length of the CDR3 is 15 residues. Trimming left V 3 bases short and J 7 bases short, with 16 bases between. CDR1 and CDR2 from the germline V gene are MNHNS and SASEGT. The CDR3 DNA reads as TGTGCCAGCAGTGAGGGAGGTGGGGGCGGCCAGCCCCAGCATTTT. It is translated as CASSEGGGGGQPQHF.

This clone was seen a few times. V gene TRBV19 combines with J gene TRBJ1-1; 7 bases line up with TRBD1. This CDR3 contains 13 residues. Germline CDR1 LNHDA, CDR2 SQIVND (reference sequence). The junction had 7 bases not matched to a gene; V was cut back by 8 bases and J by 4 bases. The CDR3 region is CASWTGSSTEAFF. DNA for the CDR3: TGTGCCAGTTGGACAGGATCGAGCACTGAAGCTTTCTTT.

This clone was seen only a few times. The V gene is TRBV25-1, the J gene TRBJ1-3; 8 positions agree with TRBD1. After removal of 5 bases from V and 0 bases from J, the junction contained 9 bases not matched to a gene. Germline V gene sequence: CDR1 MGHDK, CDR2 SYGVNS. This CDR3 contains 17 residues. The CDR3 here is CASSPRTGLRSGNTIYF. The CDR3, as DNA: TGTGCCAGCAGTCCCCGGACAGGGCTCCGCTCTGGAAACACCATATATTTT.

This clone was recorded only once. The V and J genes are TRBV27 and TRBJ2-7, with TRBD2 as a possible D gene (5 bases). V dropped 5 bases and J dropped 5 bases, with 16 bases sitting between them. The CDR3 consists of 14 residues. Germline-derived CDR1 and CDR2 are MNHEY and SMNVEV (reference sequence). Here the CDR3 DNA reads TGTGCCAGCAGTCGAGCCACTAGAGGCAACGAGCAGTACTTC. Residues: CASSRATRGNEQYF.

The chain joins TRBV19 to TRBJ1-1; tentative D call: TRBD1 (5 bases). The germline gives CDR1 LNHDA, CDR2 SQIVND (reference sequence). The CDR3 totals 14 residues. V was trimmed by 3 bases and J by 1 base, leaving 9 bases between them. CDR3 in DNA: TGTGCCAGTAGTATGGACACAGAGAACACTGAAGCTTTCTTT. This codes for CASSMDTENTEAFF.

This sequence joins TRBV5-3 and TRBJ2-7, with D possibly TRBD2 on 5 matching bases. TRBV5-3 is an open reading frame whose function is uncertain. V was pared by 1 base and J by 0 bases, with 11 bases between. The CDR3 totals 15 residues. CDR3 region: CARSLIQRPSYEQYF. CDR3 sequence (DNA): TGTGCCAGAAGCTTGATTCAGCGGCCCTCCTACGAGCAGTACTTC.

V is TRBV11-3 and J is TRBJ1-5; 7 bases are a match to TRBD1. This CDR3 has 17 residues. The germline V gene has CDR1 SGHNT and CDR2 YENEEA. With 3 bases clipped from V and 2 bases from J, the junction kept 10 bases outside the gene matches. In nucleotides, the CDR3 is TGTGCCAGCAGCTTTGACAGGGAAGATGTACGCAATCAGCCCCAGCATTTT. Protein sequence: CASSFDREDVRNQPQHF. Using reference TRBV11-3 and TRBJ1-5 for the parts outside the CDR3, the full variable domain is EAGVVQSPRYKIIEKKQPVAFWCNPISGHNTLYWYLQNLGQGPELLIRYENEEAVDDSQLPKDRFSAERLKGVDSTLKIQPAELGDSAVYLCASSFDREDVRNQPQHFGDGTRLSIL.

The rearrangement uses TRBV7-2 and TRBJ1-2, with a tentative D call TRBD1 (6 bases). CDR1 and CDR2 (germline): SGHTA, FQGNSA. This CDR3 has 16 residues. Trimming stripped 1 base from V and 7 bases from J, with 19 bases between. In DNA, the CDR3 is TGTGCCAGCAGCTTAGGCCCGGAGTACAGGGCCGGTGGCTACACCTTC. This encodes CASSLGPEYRAGGYTF.

This chain connects TRBV19 to TRBJ1-5; TRBD1 matches at 8 bases. This CDR3 contains 17 residues. The V and J ends lost 0 bases and 4 bases, in that order; junction bases with no gene match: 8. Looked up from germline, CDR1 is LNHDA and CDR2 is SQIVND (reference sequence). The CDR3 loop reads CASSIDRDRLLNQPQHF. CDR3 nucleotides: TGTGCCAGTAGTATAGATCGGGACAGGTTACTTAATCAGCCCCAGCATTTT.

In this sample, this clone turned up a few times. The chain links TRBV4-3 to TRBJ1-6; D unresolved. V lost 0 bases and J lost 7, with 7 bases in between. This CDR3 region has 14 residues. Per germline, CDR1 LGHNA and CDR2 YSLEER. CDR3 bases: TGCGCCAGCAGCCAAGATCACCTAAATTCACCCCTCCACTTT. It specifies CASSQDHLNSPLHF.

The chain combines TRBV7-9 with TRBJ1-1; D is ambiguous. V shed 6 bases and J shed 4 bases, with 9 bases lying between them. The CDR3 is 12 residues long. CDR1 and CDR2 (germline): SEHNR, FQNEAQ (reference sequence). The CDR3, as DNA: TGTGCCAGCAGGCAGAGTTCCACTGAAGCTTTCTTT. The encoded protein is CASRQSSTEAFF.